This T cell receptor (beta chain) emerged from a study of blood T cell repertoires in COVID-19. Only in-frame clones appear in the TCRdb table, and some are missing; sequencing was by immunoSEQ multiplex PCR. Of almost 400,000 clones in the sample, about 90% were seen once. Material for sequencing was PBMCs or T cells enriched from blood (not recorded which). The sequence derives from a woman aged 25 to 39 who had recovered from COVID-19.

The CDR3 spells CASSFDRLPYNEQFF. CDR3 in DNA: TGTGCCAGCAGTTTCGACAGGCTTCCCTACAATGAGCAGTTCTTC. This chain links TRBV27 with TRBJ2-1, with TRBD1 as a possible D gene (6 bases). Trimming took off 3 bases at V and 2 bases at J, with 11 bases between the two ends. CDR1 and CDR2 (germline): MNHEY, SMNVEV (reference sequence). The CDR3 spans 15 residues.